This T cell receptor (beta chain) was identified during a study of CD8+ T cells in alopecia areata. Points from the study as a whole: Between patients, shared TCR sequences were less clear than in mice. This was possibly due in part to HLA diversity in the patient population.

It was cDNA, reverse transcribed from extracted RNA, that served as the sequencing template. Clones were read by immunoSEQ multiplex PCR, and TCRdb kept only the in-frame ones, dropping some. The sample contains 200,000 or so clones, roughly three fifths of which appear only once. CDR3 length: 14 amino acids. V was shortened by 2 bases and J by 7 bases, with 14 bases between the two germline ends. The germline V gene encodes CDR1 KGHSY and CDR2 FQNENV. As for this clone: Its antigen is not known.

Sequenced material: CD8+ T cells sorted from blood. This rearrangement joins TRBV16 to TRBJ1-1, with D maybe TRBD1 (6 bases). The receptor was derived from a human donor in good health. DNA for the CDR3: TGTGCCAGCAGCCAAGGGCAGGGGCGATTTGAAGCTTTCTTT. It encodes CASSQGQGRFEAFF.